This TCR beta chain was observed in a study of CD8+ T cells in alopecia areata. About the study: After 6 to 18 months of tofacitinib, follow-up continued 6 months off drug.

Germline trimming cut 0 bases from V and 6 bases from J; bases unmatched to any gene: 4. CDR1 and CDR2 from the germline V gene are LGHNA and YNFKEQ. The CDR3 has 14 residues. Noted treatment: oral pan-JAK inhibitor, 5-10 mg twice daily. In alopecia areata patients, both lesional scalp punch biopsies and peripheral blood were collected. In each case, RNA was isolated and then reverse transcribed into cDNA as the sequencing template. Profiled with immunoSEQ multiplex PCR; TCRdb holds only in-frame clones, not every one. The data contain around 100,000 clones, 50% to 75% of them singletons. The source was CD8+ T cells sorted from blood, collected at week 24, from a patient treated with tofacitinib. The chain joins TRBV4-2 to TRBJ2-7; 8 positions agree with TRBD2. This receptor was obtained from a human donor with alopecia areata. CDR3 DNA: TGTGCCAGCAGCCAAGATGGACTAGCTCTCGAGCAGTACTTC. It encodes CASSQDGLALEQYF.